A selection of T cell receptor beta chains follows, all from one sample in a study of blood T cells in healthy people across ages. Via MiXCR, TCRdb re-called the 5' RACE reads, giving one row per CDR3 protein. This sample has around 400,000 distinct CDR3 sequences; approximately 52% occur once, and the top ten carry about 54%. The sequencing input was blood. The receptor set was obtained from a man aged 55 to 69 in good health. CDR3s include the opening cysteine and the closing phenylalanine or tryptophan. Each record gives: CDR3 length, V gene, clone size, J gene, D gene, CDR3 DNA, CDR3 protein. D genes are given only for firm matches. Not every row has a clone size; where given, it reads once, few, many or a size class.

>15|TRBV7-3|.|TRBJ1-2|TRBD1
TGTGCCAGCAGCCCGGGCGGACAGGCGAGCTATGGCTACACCTTC
CASSPGGQASYGYTF
>15|TRBV7-9|.|TRBJ1-2|.
TGTGCCAGCAGCTTAGCAACAGTCTCTAACTATGGCTACACCTTC
CASSLATVSNYGYTF
>15|TRBV12-3/TRBV12-4|.|TRBJ2-7|TRBD1
TGTGCCAGCAGTTACAGGGGGCCCACTACCTACGAGCAGTACTTC
CASSYRGPTTYEQYF
>13|TRBV29-1|.|TRBJ2-1|.
TGCAGCGTCCCCAGGACCGGGAAGGGGGAGCAGTTCTTC
CSVPRTGKGEQFF
>15|TRBV7-6|.|TRBJ2-5|.
TGTGCCAGCAGCCCCGGGACGGTAGGGGTAGAGACCCAGTACTTC
CASSPGTVGVETQYF
>15|TRBV20-1|.|TRBJ1-2|.
TGCAGTGCTAGAAGGCAGGGGAATTTGTTGGAAGGCTACACCTTC
CSARRQGNLLEGYTF
>14|TRBV20-1|many|TRBJ1-1|TRBD1
TGCAGTGCTAGAGATTGGACAGGGGGGACTGAAGCTTTCTTT
CSARDWTGGTEAFF
>13|TRBV7-2|few|TRBJ1-2|.
TGTGCCAGCAGCTTCCGGGACATGTCTGGCTACACCTTC
CASSFRDMSGYTF
>14|TRBV29-1|.|TRBJ2-6|.
TGCAGCGTCCCCTCATTCTCTGGGGCCAACGTCCTGACTTTC
CSVPSFSGANVLTF
>16|TRBV4-3|.|TRBJ2-7|TRBD1
TGCGCCAGCAGCCGTGGGACAGGGGGCTCGACCTACGAGCAGTACTTC
CASSRGTGGSTYEQYF
>13|TRBV7-8|once|TRBJ2-4|.
TGTGCCAGCAGCCTCGATAGCCAAAACATTCAGTACTTC
CASSLDSQNIQYF
>14|TRBV20-1|.|TRBJ2-7|.
TGCAGTGCTAGTCGCGACTACTCCTCCTACGAGCAGTACTTC
CSASRDYSSYEQYF
>14|TRBV5-6|.|TRBJ2-1|.
TGTGCCAGCAGCGTGGAAACTGGCTACAATGAGCAGTTCTTC
CASSVETGYNEQFF
>17|TRBV6-2/TRBV6-3|.|TRBJ2-5|TRBD2
TGTGCCAGCAGTTCAAAGAGGGGCCTAGCGGGAAAAGAGACCCAGTACTTC
CASSSKRGLAGKETQYF
>15|TRBV7-6|.|TRBJ2-7|.
TGTGCCAGCAGCTTAGCTGAGGACTCCACCTACGAGCAGTACTTC
CASSLAEDSTYEQYF
>12|TRBV19|.|TRBJ1-1|.
TGTGCCAGTAGTAGGTCCGCCACTGAAGCTTTCTTT
CASSRSATEAFF
>14|TRBV11-2|many|TRBJ2-7|.
TGTGCCAGCAGCTTAGATCCTACCACCTACGAGCAGTACTTC
CASSLDPTTYEQYF
>17|TRBV4-2|.|TRBJ2-1|TRBD2
TGTGCCAGCAGCCAAGATAGGGGTAGCGGGAGTCGTAATGAGCAGTTCTTC
CASSQDRGSGSRNEQFF
>14|TRBV29-1|few|TRBJ2-4|.
TGCAGCGTGAGGACCGGAAAAGCCAAAAACATTCAGTACTTC
CSVRTGKAKNIQYF
>11|TRBV29-1|.|TRBJ2-7|.
TGCAGCGAGGGTGAGGGGTACGAGCAGTACTTC
CSEGEGYEQYF
>16|TRBV2|.|TRBJ1-6|TRBD1
TGTGCCAGCAGTAGCGACAGGGTACGCTATAATTCACCCCTCCACTTT
CASSSDRVRYNSPLHF
>13|TRBV7-2|.|TRBJ1-2|.
TGTGCCAGCAGCCCGCCTTCGGACTATGGCTACACCTTC
CASSPPSDYGYTF
>17|TRBV5-1|.|TRBJ2-5|TRBD2
TGCGCCAGCCGGCCGGGGACTAGCGTCTGGGAGTTGGATGAGCAGTACTTC
CASRPGTSVWELDEQYF
>15|TRBV2|many|TRBJ2-5|.
TGTGCCAGCAGTGAAGAGGGGGGGAAGCGGGAGACCCAGTACTTC
CASSEEGGKRETQYF
>15|TRBV6-1|.|TRBJ1-5|.
TGTGCCAGCAGCGTACGCGGTCATCCCAATCAGCCCCAGCATTTT
CASSVRGHPNQPQHF
>16|TRBV7-2|.|TRBJ1-2|.
TGTGCCAGCAGCTTAGCGCTCGTACGGGGTGGCTATGGCTACACCTTC
CASSLALVRGGYGYTF
>16|TRBV3-1|.|TRBJ1-1|.
TGTGCCAGCAGCCAAGGTGAAGGACACAGGAACACTGAAGCTTTCTTT
CASSQGEGHRNTEAFF
>15|TRBV7-2|.|TRBJ2-1|TRBD1
TGTGCCAGCAGCTTAGGCAGGGACAGGGCACATGAGCAGTTCTTC
CASSLGRDRAHEQFF
>14|TRBV5-1|.|TRBJ2-3|.
TGCGCCAGCAGCTTAGCCGGGGAATTGGATACGCAGTATTTT
CASSLAGELDTQYF
>12|TRBV27|.|TRBJ1-2|.
TGTGCCAGCAGTTCCCGGGGGGTGCCCTACACCTTC
CASSSRGVPYTF
>15|TRBV28|few|TRBJ2-3|TRBD1
TGTGCCAGCAGATTGACAGGGTCCCCCACAGATACGCAGTATTTT
CASRLTGSPTDTQYF
>13|TRBV29-1|.|TRBJ2-7|.
TGCAGCGTTGCTGGGGGCAGGAGCAACGAGCAGTACTTC
CSVAGGRSNEQYF
>13|TRBV7-2|.|TRBJ2-1|.
TGTGCCAGCAGAGGAATCTCCTACAATGAGCAGTTCTTC
CASRGISYNEQFF
>13|TRBV5-1|.|TRBJ1-2|.
TGCGCCAGCACCCTCGACAGGAGCTATGGCTACACCTTC
CASTLDRSYGYTF
>16|TRBV4-2|.|TRBJ2-1|.
TGTGCCAGCAGCCAAGAGGGCGGGGACCCCTACAATGAGCAGTTCTTC
CASSQEGGDPYNEQFF
>14|TRBV7-8|.|TRBJ2-7|.
TGTGCCAGCAGATCAAGGCCGAGCTCCTACGAGCAGTACTTC
CASRSRPSSYEQYF
>14|TRBV7-2|.|TRBJ1-1|.
TGTGCCAGCAGCCCGAGTCTGTCCCCAGGGGCGGCTTTCTTT
CASSPSLSPGAAFF
>13|TRBV12-3/TRBV12-4|few|TRBJ2-7|.
TGTGCCAGCAGGAACGGTCGCGCCTACGAGCAGTACTTC
CASRNGRAYEQYF
>12|TRBV23-1|.|TRBJ2-7|.
TGCGCCAGCAGTCAACCCGGGAACGAGCAGTACTTC
CASSQPGNEQYF
>18|TRBV23-1|.|TRBJ2-3|.
TGCGAGCACCCTAGGGGGTCGGGCCGTACTAACCTCACAGATACGCAGTATTTT
CEHPRGSGRTNLTDTQYF
>14|TRBV9|.|TRBJ2-1|.
TGTGCCAGCAGCGTCTCCAGGGCCCCCAATGAGCAGTTCTTC
CASSVSRAPNEQFF
>16|TRBV28|many|TRBJ2-3|TRBD2
TGTGCCAGCAGTTTCCCGTATGCGGGAGGTACAGATACGCAGTATTTT
CASSFPYAGGTDTQYF
>15|TRBV9|.|TRBJ1-2|TRBD1
TGTGCCAGCAGCTCCAGCCCCGGGACAGGCTATGGCTACACCTTC
CASSSSPGTGYGYTF
>17|TRBV4-2|.|TRBJ2-1|TRBD2
TGTGCCAGCAGCCAAGGGGCCGGGACTAGCGGGAGCAATGAGCAGTTCTTC
CASSQGAGTSGSNEQFF
>14|TRBV12-3/TRBV12-4|.|TRBJ2-7|TRBD1
TGTGCCAGCAGCCCACGCGGGACAGGTGGGGAGCAGTACTTC
CASSPRGTGGEQYF
>18|TRBV11-3|few|TRBJ2-1|TRBD2
TGTGCCAGCAGCCCGGGGTTCCAGCGGGGGGGCCGGGGCAATGAGCAGTTCTTC
CASSPGFQRGGRGNEQFF
>13|TRBV9|few|TRBJ2-1|.
TGTGCCAGCAGCGTAGTAGACGGGAATGAGCAGTTCTTC
CASSVVDGNEQFF
>16|TRBV7-6|.|TRBJ2-7|TRBD2
TGTGCCAGCAGCTTAGTAAGCGGGGGGGCCTCCTACGAGCAGTACTTC
CASSLVSGGASYEQYF
>12|TRBV6-6|many|TRBJ2-7|.
TGTGCCAGCAGTGGGACGGGGAGGGAGCAGTACTTC
CASSGTGREQYF
>14|TRBV6-5|.|TRBJ1-4|TRBD1
TGTGCCAGCCGCGAGGGACAGGGAGGTGAAAAACTGTTTTTT
CASREGQGGEKLFF
>14|TRBV27|.|TRBJ1-2|TRBD1
TGTGCCAGCAGGACACAGGGGGCAAGCTATGGCTACACCTTC
CASRTQGASYGYTF
>16|TRBV25-1|.|TRBJ2-7|TRBD2
TGTGCCAGCAGTGAATCGGGGGCGGGGGGGTTTTACGAGCAGTACTTC
CASSESGAGGFYEQYF
>14|TRBV7-2|.|TRBJ1-5|.
TGTGCCAGCAGCTTAGGCAGGGCCCATCAGCCCCAGCATTTT
CASSLGRAHQPQHF
>13|TRBV29-1|.|TRBJ2-7|TRBD2
TGCAGCGTTGCCCGGACTAGTGCCTACGAGCAGTACTTC
CSVARTSAYEQYF